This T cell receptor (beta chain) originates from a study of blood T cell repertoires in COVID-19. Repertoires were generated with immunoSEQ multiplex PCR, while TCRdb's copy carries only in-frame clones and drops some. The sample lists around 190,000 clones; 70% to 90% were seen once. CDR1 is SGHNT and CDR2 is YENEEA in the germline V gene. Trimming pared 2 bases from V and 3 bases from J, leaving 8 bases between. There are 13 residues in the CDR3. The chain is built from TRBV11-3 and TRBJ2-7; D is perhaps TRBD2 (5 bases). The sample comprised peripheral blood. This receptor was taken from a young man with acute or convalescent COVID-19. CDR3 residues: CASSLKSGYEQYF. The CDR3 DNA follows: TGTGCCAGCAGCTTAAAAAGCGGCTACGAGCAGTACTTC.